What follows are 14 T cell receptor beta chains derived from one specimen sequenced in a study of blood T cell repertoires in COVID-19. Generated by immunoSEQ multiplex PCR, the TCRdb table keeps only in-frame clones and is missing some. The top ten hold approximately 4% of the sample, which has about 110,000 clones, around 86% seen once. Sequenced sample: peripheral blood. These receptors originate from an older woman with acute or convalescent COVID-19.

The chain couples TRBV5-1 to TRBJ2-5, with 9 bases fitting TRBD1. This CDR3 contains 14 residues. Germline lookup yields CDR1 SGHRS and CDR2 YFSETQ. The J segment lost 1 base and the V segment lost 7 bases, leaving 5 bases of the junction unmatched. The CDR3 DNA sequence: TGCGCCAGCTCGACAGGGGGATTCCAAGAGACCCAGTACTTC. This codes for CASSTGGFQETQYF.

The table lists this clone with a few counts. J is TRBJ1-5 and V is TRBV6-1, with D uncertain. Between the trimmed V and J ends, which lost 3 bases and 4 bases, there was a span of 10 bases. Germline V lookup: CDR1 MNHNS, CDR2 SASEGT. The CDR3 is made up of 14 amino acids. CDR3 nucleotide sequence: TGTGCCAGCAGTGAGACCCACAGAAATCAGCCCCAGCATTTT. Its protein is CASSETHRNQPQHF.

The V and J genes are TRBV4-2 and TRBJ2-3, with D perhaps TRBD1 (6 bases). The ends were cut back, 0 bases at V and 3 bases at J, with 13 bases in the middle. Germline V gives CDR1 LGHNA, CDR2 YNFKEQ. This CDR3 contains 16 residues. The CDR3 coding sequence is TGTGCCAGCAGCCAAGAGGTAGGGGGTAGGACAGATACGCAGTATTTT. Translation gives CASSQEVGGRTDTQYF.

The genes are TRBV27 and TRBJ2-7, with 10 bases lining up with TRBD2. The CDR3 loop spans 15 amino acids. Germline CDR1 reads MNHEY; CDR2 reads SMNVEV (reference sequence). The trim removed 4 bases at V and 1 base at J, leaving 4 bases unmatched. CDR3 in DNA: TGTGCCAGCAGTTATAGGACTAGCGGATCCTACGAGCAGTACTTC. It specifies CASSYRTSGSYEQYF.

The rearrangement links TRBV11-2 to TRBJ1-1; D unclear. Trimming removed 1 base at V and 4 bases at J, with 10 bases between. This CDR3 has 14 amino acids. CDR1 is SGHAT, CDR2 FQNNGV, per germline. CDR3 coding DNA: TGTGCCAGCAGCTTAGGGTTCGGGGTCACTGAAGCTTTCTTT. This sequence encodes CASSLGFGVTEAFF. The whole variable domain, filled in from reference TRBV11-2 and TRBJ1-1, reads EAGVAQSPRYKIIEKRQSVAFWCNPISGHATLYWYQQILGQGPKLLIQFQNNGVVDDSQLPKDRFSAERLKGVDSTLKIQPAKLEDSAVYLCASSLGFGVTEAFFGQGTRLTVV.

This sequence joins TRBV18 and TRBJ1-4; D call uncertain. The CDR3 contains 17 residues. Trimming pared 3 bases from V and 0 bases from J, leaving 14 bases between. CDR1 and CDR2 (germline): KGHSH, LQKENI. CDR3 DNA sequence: TGTGCCAGCTCACCTGGGCTGGGCCGAGCAACTAATGAAAAACTGTTTTTT. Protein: CASSPGLGRATNEKLFF.

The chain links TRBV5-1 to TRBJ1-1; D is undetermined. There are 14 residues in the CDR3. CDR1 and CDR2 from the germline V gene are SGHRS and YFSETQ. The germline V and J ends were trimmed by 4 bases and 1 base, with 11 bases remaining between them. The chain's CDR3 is CASSADSTNTEAFF. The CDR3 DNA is TGCGCCAGCAGCGCAGACTCAACGAACACTGAAGCTTTCTTT.

CDR3 DNA sequence: TGTGCCAGCAGCTTATTGCGGGGGGGCGCAGATACGCAGTATTTT. This codes for CASSLLRGGADTQYF. V and J are TRBV7-9 and TRBJ2-3; 9 nucleotides agree with TRBD2. V lost 2 bases and J lost 4; bases outside the gene matches: 4. CDR1 SEHNR and CDR2 FQNEAQ come from the germline V gene (reference sequence). The CDR3 contains 15 residues.

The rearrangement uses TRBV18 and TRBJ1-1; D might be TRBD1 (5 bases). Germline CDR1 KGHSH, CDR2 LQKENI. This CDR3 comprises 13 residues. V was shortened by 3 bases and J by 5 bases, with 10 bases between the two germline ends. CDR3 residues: CASSPGQVTEAFF. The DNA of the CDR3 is TGTGCCAGCTCACCGGGGCAGGTTACTGAAGCTTTCTTT.

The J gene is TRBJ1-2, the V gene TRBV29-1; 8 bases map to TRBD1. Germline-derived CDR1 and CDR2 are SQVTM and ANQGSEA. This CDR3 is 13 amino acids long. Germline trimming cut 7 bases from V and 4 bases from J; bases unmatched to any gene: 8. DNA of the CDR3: TGCAGCGCCTCCCCCGACAGGGGCTATGGCTACACCTTC. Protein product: CSASPDRGYGYTF.

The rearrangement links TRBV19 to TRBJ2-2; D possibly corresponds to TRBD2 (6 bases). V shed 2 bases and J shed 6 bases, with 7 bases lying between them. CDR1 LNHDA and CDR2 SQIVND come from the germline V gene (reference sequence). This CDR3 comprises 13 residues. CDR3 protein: CASSIREAGELFF. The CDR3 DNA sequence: TGTGCCAGTAGTATAAGGGAGGCCGGGGAGCTGTTTTTT.

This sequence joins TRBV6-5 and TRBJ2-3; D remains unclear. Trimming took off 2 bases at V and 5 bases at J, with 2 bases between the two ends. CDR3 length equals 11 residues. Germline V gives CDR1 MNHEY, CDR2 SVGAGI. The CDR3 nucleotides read TGTGCCAGCAGTTACCGAGATACGCAGTATTTT. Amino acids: CASSYRDTQYF.

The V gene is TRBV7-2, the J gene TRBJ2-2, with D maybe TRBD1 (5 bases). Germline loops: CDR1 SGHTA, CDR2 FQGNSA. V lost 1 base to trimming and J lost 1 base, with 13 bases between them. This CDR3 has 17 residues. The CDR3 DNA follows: TGTGCCAGCAGCTTAGTACTAAAACAGGTGAACACCGGGGAGCTGTTTTTT. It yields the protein CASSLVLKQVNTGELFF.

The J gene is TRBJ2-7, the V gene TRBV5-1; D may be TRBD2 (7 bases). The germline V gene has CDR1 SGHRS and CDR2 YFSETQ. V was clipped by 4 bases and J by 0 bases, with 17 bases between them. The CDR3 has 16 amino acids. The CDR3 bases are TGCGCCAGCAGCCCGGGGGGCGGTAAAGCCTCCTACGAGCAGTACGTC. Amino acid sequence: CASSPGGGKASYEQYV.